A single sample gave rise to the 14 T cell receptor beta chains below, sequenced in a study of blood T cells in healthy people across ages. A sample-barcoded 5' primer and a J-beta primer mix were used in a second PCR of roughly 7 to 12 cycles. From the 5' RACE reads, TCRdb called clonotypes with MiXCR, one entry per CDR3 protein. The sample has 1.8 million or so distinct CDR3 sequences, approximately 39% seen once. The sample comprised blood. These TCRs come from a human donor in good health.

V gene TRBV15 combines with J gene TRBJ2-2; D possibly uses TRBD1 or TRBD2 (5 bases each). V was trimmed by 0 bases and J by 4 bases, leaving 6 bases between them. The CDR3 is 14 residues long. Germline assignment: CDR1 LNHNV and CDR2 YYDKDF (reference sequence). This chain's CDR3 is CATSRDGGTGELFF. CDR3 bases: TGTGCCACCAGCAGAGATGGGGGCACCGGGGAGCTGTTTTTT.

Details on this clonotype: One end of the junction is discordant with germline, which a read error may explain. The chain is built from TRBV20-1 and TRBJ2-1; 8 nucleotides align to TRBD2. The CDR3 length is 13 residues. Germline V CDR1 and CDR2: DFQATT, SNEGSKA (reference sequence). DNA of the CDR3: TGCAGTGCTACCGGGGGGGCCTACAATGGGCAGTTCTTC. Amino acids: CSATGGAYNGQFF.

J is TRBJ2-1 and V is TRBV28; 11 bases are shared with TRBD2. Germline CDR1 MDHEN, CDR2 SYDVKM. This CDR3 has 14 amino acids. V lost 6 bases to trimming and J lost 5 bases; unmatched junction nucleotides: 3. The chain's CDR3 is CASRGTSGHNEQFF. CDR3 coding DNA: TGTGCCAGCAGGGGGACTAGCGGACACAATGAGCAGTTCTTC. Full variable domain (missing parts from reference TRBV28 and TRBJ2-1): DVKVTQSSRYLVKRTGEKVFLECVQDMDHENMFWYRQDPGLGLRLIYFSYDVKMKEKGDIPEGYSVSREKKERFSLILESASTNQTSMYLCASRGTSGHNEQFFGPGTRLTVL.

The CDR3 loop reads CASTPLDGFGETQYF. CDR3 in DNA: TGTGCCAGCACCCCACTCGACGGATTTGGGGAGACCCAGTACTTC. The chain is built from TRBV6-2 or TRBV6-3 and TRBJ2-5; D is unresolved. CDR1 is MNHEY, CDR2 SVGEGT, per germline. Trimming pared 7 bases from V and 5 bases from J, leaving 20 bases between. The CDR3 totals 15 residues.

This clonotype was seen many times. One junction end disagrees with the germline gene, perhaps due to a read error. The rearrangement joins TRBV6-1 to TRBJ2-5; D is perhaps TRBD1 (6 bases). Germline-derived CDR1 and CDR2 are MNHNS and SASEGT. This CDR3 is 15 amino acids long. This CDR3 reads CASSEARGPQETQYF. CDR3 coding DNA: TGCGCCAGCAGTGAGGCCAGGGGCCCTCAAGAGACCCAGTACTTC.

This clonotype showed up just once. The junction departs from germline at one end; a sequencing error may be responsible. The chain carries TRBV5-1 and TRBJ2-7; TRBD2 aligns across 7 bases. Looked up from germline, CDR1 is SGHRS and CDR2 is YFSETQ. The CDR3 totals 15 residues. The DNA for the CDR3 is TGCGCCAGCAACTTGGCCGGGGGGACCTTCTACGAGCAGTACTTC. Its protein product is CASNLAGGTFYEQYF.

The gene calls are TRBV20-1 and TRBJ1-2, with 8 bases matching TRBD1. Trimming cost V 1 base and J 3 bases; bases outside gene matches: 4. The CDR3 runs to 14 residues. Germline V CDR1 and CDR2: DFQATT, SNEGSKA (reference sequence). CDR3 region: CSARAPGGYYGYTF. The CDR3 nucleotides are TGCAGTGCTAGAGCCCCAGGGGGCTACTATGGCTACACCTTC.

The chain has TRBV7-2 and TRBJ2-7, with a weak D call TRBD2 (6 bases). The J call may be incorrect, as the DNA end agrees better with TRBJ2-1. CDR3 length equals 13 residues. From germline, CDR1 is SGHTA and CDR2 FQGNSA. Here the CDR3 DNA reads TGTGCCAGCAGACTGGGACTCACCTACGAGCAGTTCTTC. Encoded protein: CASRLGLTYEQFF.

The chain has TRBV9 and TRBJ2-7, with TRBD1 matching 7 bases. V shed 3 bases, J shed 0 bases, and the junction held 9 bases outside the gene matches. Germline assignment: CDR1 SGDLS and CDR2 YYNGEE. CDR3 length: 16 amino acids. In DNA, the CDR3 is TGTGCCAGCAGCGCGGGTCCGGGACAGCACTCCTACGAGCAGTACTTC. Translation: CASSAGPGQHSYEQYF.

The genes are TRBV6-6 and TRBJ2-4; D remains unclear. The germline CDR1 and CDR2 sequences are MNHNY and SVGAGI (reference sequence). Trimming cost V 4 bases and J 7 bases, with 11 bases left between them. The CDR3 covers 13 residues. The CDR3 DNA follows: TGTGCCAGCAGTTCGGGCATCGGGAACATTCAGTACTTC. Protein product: CASSSGIGNIQYF.

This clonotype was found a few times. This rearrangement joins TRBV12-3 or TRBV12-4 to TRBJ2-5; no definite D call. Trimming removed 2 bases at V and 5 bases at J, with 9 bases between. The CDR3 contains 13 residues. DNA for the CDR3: TGTGCCAGCAGTTTAATGGCTAAGGAGACCCAGTACTTC. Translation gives CASSLMAKETQYF.

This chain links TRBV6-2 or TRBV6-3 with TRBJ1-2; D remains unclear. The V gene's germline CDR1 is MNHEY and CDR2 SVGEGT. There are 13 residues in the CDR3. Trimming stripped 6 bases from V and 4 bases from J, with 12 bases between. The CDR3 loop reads CASSAERLYGYTF. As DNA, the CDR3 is TGTGCCAGCAGCGCCGAGAGGCTCTATGGCTACACCTTC.

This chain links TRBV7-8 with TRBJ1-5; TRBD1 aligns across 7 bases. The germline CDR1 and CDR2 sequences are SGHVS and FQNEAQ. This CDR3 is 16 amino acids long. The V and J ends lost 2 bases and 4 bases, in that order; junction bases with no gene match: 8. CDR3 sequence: CASSLLDRARNQPQHF. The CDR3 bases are TGTGCCAGCAGCTTACTCGACAGGGCTAGGAATCAGCCCCAGCATTTT. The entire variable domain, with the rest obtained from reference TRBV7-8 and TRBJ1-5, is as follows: GAGVSQSPRYKVAKRGQDVALRCDPISGHVSLFWYQQALGQGPEFLTYFQNEAQLDKSGLPSDRFFAERPEGSVSTLKIQRTQQEDSAVYLCASSLLDRARNQPQHFGDGTRLSIL.

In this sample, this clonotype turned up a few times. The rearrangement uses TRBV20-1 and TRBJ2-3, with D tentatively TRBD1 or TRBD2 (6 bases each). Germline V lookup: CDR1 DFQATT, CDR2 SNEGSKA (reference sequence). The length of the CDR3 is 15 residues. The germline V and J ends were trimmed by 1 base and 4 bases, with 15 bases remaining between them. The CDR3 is CSARGWLGGADTQYF. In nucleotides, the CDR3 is TGCAGTGCTAGAGGGTGGCTCGGGGGCGCAGATACGCAGTATTTT.